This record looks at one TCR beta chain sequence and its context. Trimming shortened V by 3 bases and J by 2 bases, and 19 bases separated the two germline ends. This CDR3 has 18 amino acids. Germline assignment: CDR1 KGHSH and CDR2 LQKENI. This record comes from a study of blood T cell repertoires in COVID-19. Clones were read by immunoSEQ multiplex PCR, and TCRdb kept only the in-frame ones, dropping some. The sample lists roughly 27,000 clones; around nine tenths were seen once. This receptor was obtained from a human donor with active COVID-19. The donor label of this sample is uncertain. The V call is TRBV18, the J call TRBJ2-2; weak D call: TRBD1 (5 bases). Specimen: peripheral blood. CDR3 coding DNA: TGTGCCAGCTCACCCTCACCTTCTCAGGGCCTTAACACCGGGGAGCTGTTTTTT. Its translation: CASSPSPSQGLNTGELFF.